A single TCR beta chain is shown here with its context. Its antigen is currently not known. It has no much larger one-base neighbor in the sample; base qualities were not kept. TCRbeta CDR3 regions were amplified from genomic DNA by means of the immunoSEQ Assay, a bias-controlled multiplex PCR. In the authors' own workflow: Nucleated cell counts per sample were estimated from amplification of reference gene primers within the assay. Sequence reads were collapsed and filtered to measure the absolute abundance of every unique TCRbeta CDR3 rearrangement. For each sample, productive Simpson clonality was calculated as the square root of Simpson's diversity index across productive rearrangements. TCRdb provides this immuneACCESS table in a form limited to in-frame rearrangements. Some clones are lacking; in checked studies, under half of them reflect an unresolved V gene, and why the rest are absent is not known. That table supplies the V and J calls and clone size; D and trimming were determined from the DNA. Recorded for this sample are under 200,000 clones; approximately 80% of them occurred a single time. In total, the top ten clones hold roughly 8.3% of the sample.

This record belongs to a study of blood T cell repertoires in COVID-19 (dated by TCRdb to the early 2020s). Some background on the complete study: The collaborator samples originated in the United States, Italy and Spain and spanned the acute and convalescent phases of COVID-19. The material from the prospective study consisted of cDNA or gDNA derived from T cells, B-cell-depleted T cells, or PBMCs. Subjects who had been exposed to COVID-19, were actively infected with it, or had recovered from it provided the deeply sampled blood TCRbeta repertoires that made up the dataset. The samples were drawn from the first 160 participants of the ongoing ImmuneRACE study and from 1,254 subjects provided by 6 global collaborators. Nearly every sample came with metadata listing a de-identified subject ID, COVID-19 status, age in years and sex. Where available, HLA class I and class II types were taken from metadata supplied by the sample provider and were not determined by assay-based typing. The repertoires were released in a freely available public database intended as a resource for research on the immune response to SARS-CoV-2.

The germline V gene (reference sequence) specifies LGHDT as CDR1 and YNNKEL as CDR2. The CDR3 runs 16 amino acids, cysteine and phenylalanine included. CDR3 DNA is the only sequence kept; it has 48 bases, read in frame from the first base. The V end loses 4 bases and the J end loses 0 bases, and a stretch of 15 bases separates them. Each collaborating institution followed its own protocols to collect whole blood in K2EDTA tubes. For TCRbeta analysis, collaborator samples were shipped as frozen whole blood, as isolated PBMCs, or as DNA extracted from either sample type. Overall study results and their limits: Clinical and demographic metadata were provided uncurated, with the amount varying by source and participant.

The V gene is TRBV3-1 (or the pseudogene TRBV3-2) and the J gene is TRBJ1-2; D gene: possibly TRBD1, on 5 matching bases. The sequencing sample was made of peripheral blood. The TCR originated in a man between 60 and 75 years old with acute or convalescent COVID-19. The CDR3 region has the sequence CASSPSNRRANYGYTF. The sequence in DNA is TGTGCCAGCAGCCCGTCTAACAGGAGAGCTAACTATGGCTACACCTTC.